The present T cell receptor (beta chain) was sequenced within a study of CXCR3-negative and CXCR3-positive naive CD8 T cells. Study results and caveats: More hydrophobic TRB CDR3s occurred in CXCR3-positive than in CXCR3-negative naive cells.

The TRB cDNA libraries were prepared by 5' RACE with UMI labels. From the 5' RACE reads, TCRdb lists one entry per CDR3 protein and no DNA. The table counts tens of thousands of distinct CDR3 sequences; 0.5% to 0.6% lies in the top ten. A remark on this clonotype: No antigen is known for it.

This CDR3 is built from 16 residues. Germline V CDR1 and CDR2: LGHDT, YNNKEL (reference sequence). The sequence came from a human donor in good health. Some clones in this sample may be carry-over from other donors' samples. The sample consisted of naive CXCR3+ CD8+ T cells from blood. Subset defined: CD45RO-CCR7+CD27+CD95- naive CD8+ T cells expressing CXCR3 (TNR3+). The chain recombines TRBV3-1 with TRBJ1-5; TCRdb gives TRBD1 as the D gene, but with no DNA this cannot be confirmed. This CDR3 reads CASSQEGLGGNQPQHF. The variable domain in full, completed from reference TRBV3-1 and TRBJ1-5, reads DTAVSQTPKYLVTQMGNDKSIKCEQNLGHDTMYWYKQDSKKFLKIMFSYNNKELIINETVPNRFSPKSPDKAHLNLHINSLELGDSAVYFCASSQEGLGGNQPQHFGDGTRLSIL.